This T cell receptor (beta chain) comes out of a study of blood T cells in healthy people across ages. This CDR3 is 15 amino acids long. CDR1 MNHNY and CDR2 SVGAGI come from the germline V gene (reference sequence). Trimming cost V 5 bases and J 4 bases; bases outside gene matches: 8. As to this clonotype: The antigen remains unidentified.

Next came a second PCR, run for about 7 to 12 cycles, which used a sample-barcoded 5' primer along with a J-beta primer mix. TCRdb re-derived calls from the 5' RACE reads in MiXCR, one entry per CDR3 protein. The sample includes almost 300,000 distinct CDR3 sequences, around 30% of them seen just once. Study findings and constraints: A strong correlation was found between TCR beta diversity and the percentage of naive T cells.

The source of this sequence is a woman aged 70-85 years in good health. Sequencing was performed on blood. V usage is TRBV6-6 and J usage is TRBJ1-2; 9 nucleotides align to TRBD1. Here the CDR3 DNA reads TGTGCCAGCAGTCCTACAGGGGGCGCAACCTATGGCTACACCTTC. Its translation: CASSPTGGATYGYTF.